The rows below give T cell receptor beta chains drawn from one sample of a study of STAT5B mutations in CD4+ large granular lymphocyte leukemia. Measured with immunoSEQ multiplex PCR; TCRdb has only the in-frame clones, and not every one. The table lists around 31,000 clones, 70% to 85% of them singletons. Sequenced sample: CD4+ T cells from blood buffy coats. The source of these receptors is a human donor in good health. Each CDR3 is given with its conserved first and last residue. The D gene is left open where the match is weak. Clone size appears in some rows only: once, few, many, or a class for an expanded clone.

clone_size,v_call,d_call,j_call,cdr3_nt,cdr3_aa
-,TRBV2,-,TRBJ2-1,TGTGCCAGCAGGGAGATCAATGAGCAGTTCTTC,CASREINEQFF
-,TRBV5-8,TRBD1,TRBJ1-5,TGTGCCACCTCGACAGGGATGGATCAGCCCCAGCATTTT,CATSTGMDQPQHF
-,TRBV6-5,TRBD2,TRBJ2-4,TGTGCCAGCAGTTACTCCCCAAGCGGGGGGGCCGTCATTCAGTACTTC,CASSYSPSGGAVIQYF
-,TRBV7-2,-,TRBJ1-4,TGTGCCAGCAGCTGGGACTTACAGGGAACTAATGAAAAACTGTTTTTT,CASSWDLQGTNEKLFF
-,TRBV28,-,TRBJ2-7,TGTGCCAGCAGTCCACCTCGACCTGAGCAGTACTTC,CASSPPRPEQYF
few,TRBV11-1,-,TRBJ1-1,TGTGCCAGCAGCTTAGACACAAGTGAAGCTTTCTTT,CASSLDTSEAFF
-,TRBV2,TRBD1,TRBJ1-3,TGTGCCAGCAGAGCCGGGACAGCAGGAAACACCATATATTTT,CASRAGTAGNTIYF
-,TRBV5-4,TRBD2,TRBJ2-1,TGTGCCAGCAGCTTGGCGGGACTAGCGTCTAGGAGGGAGGTCTTC,CASSLAGLASRREVF
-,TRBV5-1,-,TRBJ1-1,TGCGCCAGCACCCGGACGACGGTGAACACTGAAGCTTTCTTT,CASTRTTVNTEAFF
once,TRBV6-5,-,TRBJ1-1,TGTGCCAGCAGTTCCCGAGGGGGTGGGTACACTGAAGCTTTCTTT,CASSSRGGGYTEAFF
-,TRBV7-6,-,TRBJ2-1,TGTGCCAGCAGCTTATTGAGGGCTGAGTACAATGAGCAGTTCTTC,CASSLLRAEYNEQFF
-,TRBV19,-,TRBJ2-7,TGTGCCAGTAGTCCAAAGGTCCACAGGGTGCTGACCTACGAGCAGTACTTC,CASSPKVHRVLTYEQYF
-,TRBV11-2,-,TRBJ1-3,TGTGCCAGCAGCTTGAGAAGGGGCGCAACTGGAAACACCATATATTTT,CASSLRRGATGNTIYF
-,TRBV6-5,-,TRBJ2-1,TGTGCCTGTAGCGGAAACAATGAGCAGTTCTTC,CACSGNNEQFF
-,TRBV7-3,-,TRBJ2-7,TGTGCCAGCAGCCCACCTAGACAGTACTACGAGCAGTACTTC,CASSPPRQYYEQYF
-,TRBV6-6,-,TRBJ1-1,TGTGCCAGCAGCACCATGGGTGAGAACACTGAAGCTTTCTTT,CASSTMGENTEAFF
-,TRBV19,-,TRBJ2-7,TGTGCCAGTAGTATCGGTCAGAACTCCTACGAGCAGTACTTC,CASSIGQNSYEQYF
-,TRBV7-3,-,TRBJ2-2,TGTGCCAGCAGCCTAGGGGCCGGGGAGCTGTTTTTT,CASSLGAGELFF
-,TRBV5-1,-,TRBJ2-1,TGCGCCAGCAGAGACAGGTTCGGTTACAATGAGCAGTTCTTC,CASRDRFGYNEQFF
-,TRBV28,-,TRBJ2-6,TGTGCCAGCAGTTTCCTGGACGCTGGGGCCAACGTCCTGACTTTC,CASSFLDAGANVLTF
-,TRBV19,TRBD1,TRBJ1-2,TGTGCCAGTAGTATCTTCACCGGGACAGGGGGTTATGGCTACACCTTC,CASSIFTGTGGYGYTF
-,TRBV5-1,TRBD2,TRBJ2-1,TGCGCCAGCAGCGAGACTAGCGGGGGGGCGAATGAGCAGTTCTTC,CASSETSGGANEQFF
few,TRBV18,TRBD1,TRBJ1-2,TGTGCCAGCTCACCCGGGACAGGGAGCAGCTACACCTTC,CASSPGTGSSYTF
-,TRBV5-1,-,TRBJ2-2,TGCGCCAGCACCAGGGAAGGGGCCACCGGGGAGCTGTTTTTT,CASTREGATGELFF